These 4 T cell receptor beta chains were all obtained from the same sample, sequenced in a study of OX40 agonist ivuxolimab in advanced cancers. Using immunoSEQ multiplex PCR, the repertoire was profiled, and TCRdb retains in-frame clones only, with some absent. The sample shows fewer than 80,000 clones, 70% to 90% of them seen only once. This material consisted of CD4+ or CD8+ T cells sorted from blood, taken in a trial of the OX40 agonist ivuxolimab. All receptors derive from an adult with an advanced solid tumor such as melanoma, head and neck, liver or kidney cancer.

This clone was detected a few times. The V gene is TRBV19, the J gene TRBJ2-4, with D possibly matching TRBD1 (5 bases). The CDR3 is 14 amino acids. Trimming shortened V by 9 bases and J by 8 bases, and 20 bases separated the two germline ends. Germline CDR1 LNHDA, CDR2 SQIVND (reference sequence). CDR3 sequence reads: CASSRAPRVDIQYF. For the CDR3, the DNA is TGTGCCAGCTCCAGGGCCCCAAGGGTGGACATTCAGTACTTC.

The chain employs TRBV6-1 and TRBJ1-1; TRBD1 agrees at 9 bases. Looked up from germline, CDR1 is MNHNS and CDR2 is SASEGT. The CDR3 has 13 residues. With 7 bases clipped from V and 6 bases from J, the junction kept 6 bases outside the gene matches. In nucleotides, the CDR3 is TGTGCCAGCAAAACAGGGGGCATGGCTGAAGCTTTCTTT. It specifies CASKTGGMAEAFF.

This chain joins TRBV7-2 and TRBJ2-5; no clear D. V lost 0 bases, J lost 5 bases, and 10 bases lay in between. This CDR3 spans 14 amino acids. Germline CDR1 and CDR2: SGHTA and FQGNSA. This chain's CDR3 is CASSLAVPRETQYF. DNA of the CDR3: TGTGCCAGCAGCTTAGCGGTGCCCAGGGAGACCCAGTACTTC.

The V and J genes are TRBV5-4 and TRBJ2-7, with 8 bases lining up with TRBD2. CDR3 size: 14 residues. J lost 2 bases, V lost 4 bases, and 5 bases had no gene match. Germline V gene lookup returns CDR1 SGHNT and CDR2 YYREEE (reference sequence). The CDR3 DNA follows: TGTGCCAGCAGCCACATGGGACTAGCCTACGAGCAGTACTTC. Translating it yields CASSHMGLAYEQYF.